The present T cell receptor beta chain was sequenced within a study of T cell changes during pregnancy in multiple sclerosis. The V end was cut by 1 base, the J end by 6 bases, with 10 bases between. The CDR3 runs 14 residues. Germline assignment: CDR1 SGHNT and CDR2 YENEEA. TCRdb's table, derived via immunoSEQ multiplex PCR, lists solely in-frame clones and lacks some. The table has 85,000 to 130,000 clones, around 90% seen once; the top ten hold 1.6%. The TCR originated in a female donor with multiple sclerosis, enrolled in a pregnancy study. This material consisted of peripheral blood, taken before pregnancy. The rearrangement uses TRBV11-3 and TRBJ2-1; a weak D match, TRBD2 (7 bases). CDR3 sequence reads: CASSLVGGRNEQFF. Here the CDR3 DNA reads TGTGCCAGCAGCTTAGTGGGGGGGCGCAATGAGCAGTTCTTC.